Listed here are 17 T cell receptor beta chains from one sample, sequenced in a study of blood T cell repertoires in COVID-19. Clones were sequenced by immunoSEQ multiplex PCR, and TCRdb holds only the in-frame ones, with some missing. The table lists 180,000 or so clones, over 75% of them singletons, with nearly 2.5% in the top ten. The material sequenced was peripheral blood. The origin of the receptors is a man between 35 and 55 years old with active or convalescent COVID-19.

This clone was seen more than once but under ten times. V gene TRBV29-1 combines with J gene TRBJ1-1; 9 bases fit TRBD1. The germline gives CDR1 SQVTM, CDR2 ANQGSEA. The CDR3 sequence is 14 residues long. The ends lost 1 base at V and 2 bases at J; junction bases unmatched: 2. As DNA, the CDR3 is TGCAGCGTTGAAGGACAGGGGGTCAACACTGAAGCTTTCTTT. Translation: CSVEGQGVNTEAFF.

The sample holds one count of this clone. The V gene is TRBV27, the J gene TRBJ1-4, with D possibly being TRBD1 (5 bases). V was shortened by 10 bases and J by 7 bases, with 13 bases between the two germline ends. This CDR3 has 12 amino acids. The germline gives CDR1 MNHEY, CDR2 SMNVEV (reference sequence). The CDR3 region is CANGTAPEKLFF. The CDR3 DNA reads as TGTGCCAACGGGACTGCCCCTGAAAAACTGTTTTTT.

V is TRBV6-5 and J is TRBJ1-2; maybe TRBD1 (5 bases). This CDR3 has 13 residues. Germline CDR1 and CDR2: MNHEY and SVGAGI. V shed 6 bases and J shed 7 bases, with 15 bases lying between them. The CDR3 DNA reads TGTGCCAGCAGCAGATCAGGGCTAGGTGGCTACACCTTC. Its translation is CASSRSGLGGYTF.

This clone was seen a single time. The chain uses TRBV29-1 and TRBJ2-1; 11 nucleotides align to TRBD2. Germline assignment: CDR1 SQVTM and CDR2 ANQGSEA. V lost 8 bases, J lost 8 bases, and 8 bases stayed unmatched. The CDR3 runs to 13 residues. In nucleotides, the CDR3 is TGCAGCTCCTTAGCGGGGGGGAGGGATGAGCAGTTCTTC. Residues: CSSLAGGRDEQFF.

The V and J genes are TRBV3-1 (or the pseudogene TRBV3-2) and TRBJ1-6; D is unclear. The germline V and J ends were trimmed by 1 base and 4 bases, with 8 bases remaining between them. CDR1 is LGHDT, CDR2 YNNKEL, per germline (reference sequence). CDR3 length: 15 amino acids. DNA for the CDR3: TGTGCCAGCAGCCAAGGGGCAGGTTATAATTCACCCCTCCACTTT. It translates to CASSQGAGYNSPLHF.

V gene TRBV5-5 combines with J gene TRBJ2-3; tentative D call: TRBD2 (6 bases). V lost 5 bases and J 4 bases, leaving 8 bases between the germline ends. The CDR3 is 12 residues long. The germline gives CDR1 SGHKS, CDR2 YYEKEE (reference sequence). The chain's CDR3 is CASSGDSDTQYF. The CDR3 nucleotides are TGTGCCAGCAGTGGGGACTCAGATACGCAGTATTTT.

This clone was detected a few times. The rearrangement links TRBV11-2 to TRBJ1-3; D not resolved. V lost 0 bases and J 2 bases, leaving 14 bases between the germline ends. Germline V lookup: CDR1 SGHAT, CDR2 FQNNGV. The CDR3 has 17 residues. CDR3 loop: CASSLDSFAATGNTIYF. The CDR3 DNA reads TGTGCCAGCAGCTTAGATTCTTTCGCGGCTACTGGAAACACCATATATTTT.

The CDR3 region is CSVAGGPRDTQYF. The CDR3 nucleotides read TGCAGCGTTGCGGGGGGGCCAAGGGATACGCAGTATTTT. The rearrangement joins TRBV29-1 to TRBJ2-3; 8 nucleotides align to TRBD2. Germline loops: CDR1 SQVTM, CDR2 ANQGSEA. There are 13 residues in the CDR3. J lost 6 bases, V lost 4 bases, and 6 bases had no gene match.

A single count supports this clone. The gene calls are TRBV4-1 and TRBJ1-1; a weak D match, TRBD1 (5 bases). The V end lost 0 bases, the J end lost 0 bases, and 14 bases lay between the germline ends. Germline V CDR1 and CDR2: MGHRA, YSYEKL. The CDR3 is 17 residues long. CDR3 sequence: CASSQEQALPMNTEAFF. For the CDR3, the DNA is TGCGCCAGCAGCCAAGAACAGGCCCTCCCAATGAACACTGAAGCTTTCTTT.

The genes are TRBV30 and TRBJ1-1, with a possible D match to TRBD1 (5 bases). V was shortened by 5 bases and J by 0 bases, with 16 bases between the two germline ends. From germline, CDR1 is GTSNPN and CDR2 SVGIG (reference sequence). The length of the CDR3 is 15 residues. The DNA for the CDR3 is TGTGCCTGGGGTACCGGACACCACATGAACACTGAAGCTTTCTTT. Translation gives CAWGTGHHMNTEAFF.

The chain combines TRBV11-2 with TRBJ1-1, with 9 bases matching TRBD1. With V trimmed by 10 bases and J by 1 base, 13 bases remained unmatched. The CDR3 has 16 amino acids. The germline gives CDR1 SGHAT, CDR2 FQNNGV. CDR3 residues: CATVPGQGLSNTEAFF. The DNA for the CDR3 is TGTGCCACCGTTCCGGGACAGGGACTGTCGAACACTGAAGCTTTCTTT.

The table lists this clone with a count of one. This chain links TRBV23-1 with TRBJ2-7; D remains ambiguous. TRBV23-1 is classed as an ORF, of uncertain function. Trimming left V 3 bases short and J 7 bases short, with 4 bases between. The CDR3 contains 10 residues. CDR3 loop: CASSHGEQYF. For the CDR3, the DNA is TGCGCCAGCAGTCACGGGGAGCAGTACTTC.

The J gene is TRBJ2-2, the V gene TRBV4-3; tentative D call: TRBD1 (6 bases). V was trimmed by 1 base and J by 0 bases, leaving 12 bases between them. The germline V gene encodes CDR1 LGHNA and CDR2 YSLEER. The CDR3 totals 17 residues. The DNA of the CDR3 is TGCGCCAGCAGCCAAGGCATCCGGACAGCGAACACCGGGGAGCTGTTTTTT. It is translated as CASSQGIRTANTGELFF.

The rearrangement links TRBV10-1 to TRBJ2-7; the match to TRBD1 covers 12 bases. This CDR3 spans 16 amino acids. Germline V gene sequence: CDR1 WNHNN, CDR2 SYGVQD (reference sequence). The V and J ends lost 2 bases and 6 bases, in that order; junction bases with no gene match: 8. CDR3 protein: CASSEGIKGQGAEQYF. The CDR3 DNA reads TGCGCCAGCAGTGAGGGCATCAAGGGACAGGGGGCCGAGCAGTACTTC.

Only a few counts were recorded for this clone. The CDR3 DNA sequence: TGTGCCAGCCAATTTTCAGGGCGAAACACCATATATTTT. It encodes CASQFSGRNTIYF. The J gene is TRBJ1-3, the V gene TRBV7-9; the D gene is possibly TRBD1 (5 bases). V was shortened by 8 bases and J by 5 bases, with 13 bases between the two germline ends. The CDR3 spans 13 residues. Germline CDR1 and CDR2: SEHNR and FQNEAQ (reference sequence).

V usage is TRBV6-1 and J usage is TRBJ1-2; TRBD1 is a possible D gene (5 bases). Trimming removed 3 bases at V and 2 bases at J, with 13 bases between. Germline-derived CDR1 and CDR2 are MNHNS and SASEGT. This CDR3 contains 15 residues. The CDR3 DNA is TGTGCCAGCAGTGATGTGACAGACTGGAACTATGGCTACACCTTC. Translation: CASSDVTDWNYGYTF.

The J gene is TRBJ1-1, the V gene TRBV18, with 11 bases matching TRBD1. Germline values: CDR1 KGHSH, CDR2 LQKENI. There are 15 residues in the CDR3. The V and J ends lost 3 bases and 7 bases, in that order; junction bases with no gene match: 7. In nucleotides, the CDR3 is TGTGCCAGCTCACCCGGGACAGGGGGAATGAATGAAGCTTTCTTT. This gives the protein CASSPGTGGMNEAFF.